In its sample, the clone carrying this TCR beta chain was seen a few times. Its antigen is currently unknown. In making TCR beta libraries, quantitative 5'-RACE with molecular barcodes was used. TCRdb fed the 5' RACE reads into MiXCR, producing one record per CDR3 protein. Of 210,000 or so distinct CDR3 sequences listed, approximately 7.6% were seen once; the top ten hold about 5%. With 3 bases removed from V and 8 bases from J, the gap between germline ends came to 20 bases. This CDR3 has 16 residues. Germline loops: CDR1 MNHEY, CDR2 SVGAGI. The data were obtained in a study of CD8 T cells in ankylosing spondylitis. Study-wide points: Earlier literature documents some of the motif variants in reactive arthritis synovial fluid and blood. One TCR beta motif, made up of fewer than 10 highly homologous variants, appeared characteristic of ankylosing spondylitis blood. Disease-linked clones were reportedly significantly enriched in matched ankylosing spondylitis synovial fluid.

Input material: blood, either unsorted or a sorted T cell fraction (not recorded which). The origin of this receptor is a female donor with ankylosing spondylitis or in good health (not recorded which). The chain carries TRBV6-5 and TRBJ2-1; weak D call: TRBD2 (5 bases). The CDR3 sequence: CASSYFIGVERDEQFF. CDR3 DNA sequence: TGTGCCAGCAGTTATTTTATTGGAGTGGAGAGGGATGAGCAGTTCTTC.